Here is one T cell receptor (beta chain) with its context. Antigen unknown. The data are from a study of tumor-infiltrating lymphocytes in primary liver carcinoma. Study details: The study reported T1-T3 N0M0 tumors spanning 4.2 to 10 cm. Sample counts of productive TCRbeta reads spanned roughly 3.65 to 8 million; these counts were similar across tissue types. Study observations and caveats: Tumor top-250-clone fraction significantly exceeded that of blood (p = 0.039).

The researchers produced TCR beta cDNA from around 0.5 ug total RNA with a constant-region primer. Slightly modified ARM-PCR, run as three nested multiplex PCR rounds, produced the TCR beta libraries. PCR rounds one and two used TRBV1-TRBV30 forward primers with a C-beta reverse primer for around 10 cycles each. TCRdb independently ran MiXCR on the multiplex PCR reads; one entry per CDR3 protein. The sample consists of tens of thousands of distinct CDR3 sequences, 75% of them appearing once. From roughly 18-30 mg of unsorted bulk tissue, DNA and RNA were co-extracted together. The patients carried chronic HBV infection and had received no treatment. This CDR3 comprises 15 residues. In germline, CDR1 is PRHDT, CDR2 FYEKMQ (reference sequence).

Sequencing used tumor-adjacent normal liver tissue. The sequence was obtained from a woman aged 30 to 39 with primary liver carcinoma and hepatitis B virus infection. The genes are TRBV13 and TRBJ1-5; 7 bases are a match to TRBD1. The J call may not be correct, given that the DNA end is closer to TRBJ2-3. The CDR3 loop reads CASSLSGGSNQPQYF. CDR3 in DNA: TGTGCCAGCAGCTTGTCAGGGGGTAGCAATCAGCCCCAGTATTTT.